Below are 25 T cell receptor beta chains sequenced from a single sample in a study of identifying expanded T cells in peripheral blood. Assay: immunoSEQ multiplex PCR; the TCRdb copy retains only in-frame clones and omits some. The sample shows more than 95,000 clones, around four fifths of them seen only once. The sample consisted of blood. The receptors were gathered from a person aged 18 to 75 in good health.

The chain has TRBV7-2 and TRBJ2-2, with D uncertain. V shed 4 bases and J shed 5 bases, with 11 bases lying between them. CDR1 is SGHTA, CDR2 FQGNSA, per germline. There are 14 residues in the CDR3. The CDR3 is CASSSDGPTGELFF. CDR3 nucleotide sequence: TGTGCCAGCAGCTCGGACGGGCCGACCGGGGAGCTGTTTTTT. Complete variable domain (other parts from reference TRBV7-2 and TRBJ2-2): GAGVSQSPSNKVTEKGKDVELRCDPISGHTALYWYRQSLGQGLEFLIYFQGNSAPDKSGLPSDRFSAERTGGSVSTLTIQRTQQEDSAVYLCASSSDGPTGELFFGEGSRLTVL.

The chain combines TRBV5-4 with TRBJ2-1; D may correspond to TRBD1 or TRBD2 (5 bases each). Germline-derived CDR1 and CDR2 are SGHNT and YYREEE (reference sequence). The CDR3 consists of 16 residues. The V and J ends lost 0 bases and 0 bases respectively, with 10 bases between them. CDR3 amino acids: CASSLGGPSSYNEQFF. CDR3 DNA: TGTGCCAGCAGCTTGGGGGGACCTTCCTCCTACAATGAGCAGTTCTTC.

This clone was detected only a few times. The gene calls are TRBV27 and TRBJ2-2, with 8 positions matching TRBD1. CDR1 and CDR2 from the germline V gene are MNHEY and SMNVEV (reference sequence). J gave up 6 bases and V 6 bases, and 3 bases lay outside the gene matches. CDR3 size: 13 residues. The CDR3 sequence is CASSQGASGELFF. CDR3 coding DNA: TGTGCCAGCAGCCAGGGGGCTTCCGGGGAGCTGTTTTTT.

V gene TRBV30 combines with J gene TRBJ2-2, with D tentatively TRBD1 or TRBD2 (5 bases each). The CDR3 spans 15 residues. Per germline, CDR1 GTSNPN and CDR2 SVGIG (reference sequence). The V end lost 1 base, the J end lost 4 bases, and 13 bases lay between the germline ends. CDR3 nucleotides: TGTGCCTGGAGTGCCGGGACCCCGGGCACCGGGGAGCTGTTTTTT. It yields the protein CAWSAGTPGTGELFF.

This sequence joins TRBV11-2 and TRBJ2-5; 11 bases line up with TRBD1. Germline CDR1 and CDR2: SGHAT and FQNNGV. After removal of 3 bases from V and 0 bases from J, the junction contained 3 bases not matched to a gene. The CDR3 has 16 residues. The CDR3 region is CASSFPGQGDQETQYF. The CDR3 DNA follows: TGTGCCAGCAGCTTCCCGGGACAGGGGGACCAAGAGACCCAGTACTTC.

The chain joins TRBV6-1 to TRBJ1-6, with D unclear. Germline-derived CDR1 and CDR2 are MNHNS and SASEGT. This CDR3 comprises 13 residues. The ends were cut back, 0 bases at V and 9 bases at J, with 6 bases in the middle. This CDR3 is CASSEASASPLHF. CDR3 in DNA: TGTGCCAGCAGTGAAGCGTCAGCTTCACCCCTCCACTTT.

V gene TRBV6-1 combines with J gene TRBJ2-7; tentative D call: TRBD2 (5 bases). V was pared by 3 bases and J by 4 bases, with 16 bases between. The CDR3 is made up of 15 amino acids. Germline CDR1 is MNHNS and CDR2 is SASEGT. Here the CDR3 reads CASSEMRVGLYEQYF. The CDR3 DNA follows: TGTGCCAGCAGTGAGATGCGGGTAGGGCTTTACGAGCAGTACTTC.

This clone is judged medium-sized. The sample carries other DNA sequences with the same CDR3. The chain joins TRBV9 to TRBJ2-3; D is unresolved. This CDR3 is built from 13 residues. With 3 bases removed from V and 6 bases from J, the gap between germline ends came to 11 bases. Germline loops: CDR1 SGDLS, CDR2 YYNGEE. As DNA, the CDR3 is TGTGCCAGCAGCGCAGCCGTCCCGGATACGCAGTATTTT. Translated: CASSAAVPDTQYF. Based on the CDR3 plus reference TRBV9 and TRBJ2-3, the full variable domain is DSGVTQTPKHLITATGQRVTLRCSPRSGDLSVYWYQQSLDQGLQFLIQYYNGEERAKGNILERFSAQQFPDLHSELNLSSLELGDSALYFCASSAAVPDTQYFGPGTRLTVL.

To note about this clone: A junction boundary mismatches the germline segment, possibly from a read error. This sequence joins TRBV6-1 and TRBJ1-2, with 8 bases aligning to TRBD1. Per germline, CDR1 MNHNS and CDR2 SASEGT. The CDR3 covers 16 residues. The CDR3 nucleotides read TGTGCCAGCAGCGAAGGGGTTGGGACAGGCTCTTGGGGCTACACCTTC. Translating gives CASSEGVGTGSWGYTF.

The rearrangement links TRBV18 to TRBJ1-2; D remains ambiguous. The CDR3 totals 13 residues. In germline, CDR1 is KGHSH, CDR2 LQKENI. The germline V and J ends were trimmed by 3 bases and 4 bases, with 9 bases remaining between them. The chain's CDR3 is CASSPPGSYGYTF. In DNA form, the CDR3 reads TGTGCCAGCTCACCCCCGGGGAGCTATGGCTACACCTTC.

The CDR3 spells CSVELGGRQNNEQFF. DNA of the CDR3: TGCAGCGTTGAACTTGGCGGCAGGCAAAACAATGAGCAGTTCTTC. The chain recombines TRBV29-1 with TRBJ2-1; no clear D gene. V dropped 2 bases and J dropped 5 bases, with 16 bases sitting between them. The CDR3 runs 15 residues. The germline V gene has CDR1 SQVTM and CDR2 ANQGSEA.

V gene TRBV27 combines with J gene TRBJ2-3, with D unclear. The CDR3 sequence is 12 residues long. Germline CDR1 reads MNHEY; CDR2 reads SMNVEV (reference sequence). V was clipped by 6 bases and J by 2 bases, with 6 bases between them. CDR3 bases: TGTGCCAGCAGCACGTACACAGATACGCAGTATTTT. The encoded protein is CASSTYTDTQYF.

This clone showed up just once. The chain is built from TRBV7-6 and TRBJ2-7, with 11 bases matching TRBD2. The germline V gene has CDR1 SGHVS and CDR2 FNYEAQ. The V and J ends lost 5 bases and 3 bases, in that order; junction bases with no gene match: 6. The CDR3 is 15 residues long. The CDR3 DNA sequence: TGTGCCAGCAGCGACACGACTAGCGGGGTCTACGAGCAGTACTTC. This encodes CASSDTTSGVYEQYF.

The chain couples TRBV6-6 to TRBJ1-3; possibly TRBD1 for D (5 bases). Germline V gives CDR1 MNHNY, CDR2 SVGAGI (reference sequence). Trimming took off 5 bases at V and 0 bases at J, with 11 bases between the two ends. The CDR3 has 15 residues. The CDR3 nucleotides read TGTGCCAGCAGTCAGTGGACACGCTCTGGAAACACCATATATTTT. As protein: CASSQWTRSGNTIYF.

The chain carries TRBV5-1 and TRBJ1-3; no reliable D call. Germline V gene sequence: CDR1 SGHRS, CDR2 YFSETQ. This CDR3 comprises 13 residues. V lost 4 bases and J 0 bases, leaving 5 bases between the germline ends. CDR3 DNA: TGCGCCAGCAGCGAGAGCTCTGGAAACACCATATATTTT. Protein product: CASSESSGNTIYF.

The chain is built from TRBV15 and TRBJ1-5; TRBD1 aligns across 9 bases. Germline CDR1 is LNHNV and CDR2 is YYDKDF (reference sequence). Trimming cost V 6 bases and J 3 bases; bases outside gene matches: 6. This CDR3 has 15 amino acids. The DNA of the CDR3 is TGTGCCACCAGAAACAGGGGGCCTTACAATCAGCCCCAGCATTTT. Translating it yields CATRNRGPYNQPQHF.

The chain employs TRBV14 and TRBJ1-6; TRBD1 agrees at 7 bases. CDR1 and CDR2 from the germline V gene are SGHDN and FVKESK. The V segment lost 3 bases and the J segment 7 bases; nucleotides outside the gene matches: 9. CDR3 size: 16 residues. CDR3 nucleotide sequence: TGTGCCAGCAGCCAGACAGGGACAGTGACGAATTCACCCCTCCACTTT. Encoded protein: CASSQTGTVTNSPLHF.

The chain uses TRBV6-1 and TRBJ1-2; tentatively, D is TRBD1 (5 bases). The V end lost 7 bases, the J end lost 4 bases, and 19 bases lay between the germline ends. CDR1 is MNHNS and CDR2 is SASEGT in the germline V gene. The CDR3 loop spans 15 amino acids. CDR3 region: CASILDPVGTYGYTF. Written as DNA, the CDR3 is TGTGCCAGCATACTGGACCCTGTAGGGACCTATGGCTACACCTTC.

The chain carries TRBV19 and TRBJ1-1; D is possibly TRBD1 (6 bases). This CDR3 region has 17 residues. Trimming took 7 bases from V and 3 from J, leaving 24 bases between them. Germline lookup yields CDR1 LNHDA and CDR2 SQIVND (reference sequence). This CDR3 reads CASTSPGGGGVDTEAFF. The CDR3 DNA follows: TGTGCCAGTACCTCTCCCGGCGGAGGGGGAGTAGACACTGAAGCTTTCTTT.

CDR3 amino acids: CASSYSAVGDTQYF. Here the CDR3 DNA reads TGTGCCAGCAGTTACTCGGCGGTAGGGGATACGCAGTATTTT. The chain carries TRBV6-6 and TRBJ2-3, with unresolved D. The CDR3 is 14 amino acids. CDR1 is MNHNY, CDR2 SVGAGI, per germline (reference sequence). The V gene lost 0 bases and the J gene lost 6 bases, with 10 bases spanning the gap.

The chain uses TRBV11-3 and TRBJ2-7; no reliable D call. The V end lost 1 base, the J end lost 1 base, and 2 bases lay between the germline ends. The CDR3 consists of 12 residues. Per germline, CDR1 SGHNT and CDR2 YENEEA. The CDR3 DNA reads TGTGCCAGCAGCTTAGTGTCCTACGAGCAGTACTTC. Translating gives CASSLVSYEQYF.

In its sample, this clone was seen once. This chain links TRBV5-1 with TRBJ1-2; 7 bases are a match to TRBD1. CDR3 length: 17 amino acids. Germline loops: CDR1 SGHRS, CDR2 YFSETQ. V lost 2 bases, J lost 0 bases, and 10 bases stayed unmatched. CDR3 nucleotides: TGCGCCAGCAGCTTTACGACAGGGACGAGTGCTAACTATGGCTACACCTTC. This sequence encodes CASSFTTGTSANYGYTF.

The V gene is TRBV6-5, the J gene TRBJ2-1; D not certain. The V and J ends lost 8 bases and 0 bases respectively, with 8 bases between them. The CDR3 length is 13 residues. Germline assignment: CDR1 MNHEY and CDR2 SVGAGI. CDR3 bases: TGTGCCAGCGCTTGGAGCTCCTACAATGAGCAGTTCTTC. This translates into CASAWSSYNEQFF.

In this sample, this clone turned up a few times. This sequence joins TRBV15 and TRBJ1-1; D is unresolved. Germline values: CDR1 LNHNV, CDR2 YYDKDF (reference sequence). CDR3 length: 14 residues. V gave up 3 bases and J gave up 4 bases, with 12 bases separating them. CDR3 in DNA: TGTGCCACCAGCAGGGACCTCGAGAGCACTGAAGCTTTCTTT. Amino acid sequence: CATSRDLESTEAFF.

The rearrangement uses TRBV27 and TRBJ1-1; 8 nucleotides align to TRBD1. CDR1 is MNHEY and CDR2 is SMNVEV in the germline V gene (reference sequence). After removal of 6 bases from V and 5 bases from J, the junction contained 5 bases not matched to a gene. The CDR3 covers 13 residues. The chain's CDR3 is CASRGDRRTEAFF. The CDR3 DNA is TGTGCCAGCAGAGGGGACAGGCGTACTGAAGCTTTCTTT.